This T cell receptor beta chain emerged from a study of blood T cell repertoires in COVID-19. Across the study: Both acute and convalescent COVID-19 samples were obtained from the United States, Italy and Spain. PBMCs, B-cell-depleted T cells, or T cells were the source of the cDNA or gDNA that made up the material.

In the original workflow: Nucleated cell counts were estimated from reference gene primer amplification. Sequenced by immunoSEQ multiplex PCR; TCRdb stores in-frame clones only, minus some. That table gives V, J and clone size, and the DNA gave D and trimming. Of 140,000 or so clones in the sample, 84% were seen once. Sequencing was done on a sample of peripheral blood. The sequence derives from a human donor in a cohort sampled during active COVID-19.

CDR3 loop: CASSPYALGDGELFF. The CDR3 region has the DNA TGTGCCAGCAGTCCGTATGCCCTAGGGGACGGGGAGCTGTTTTTT. The V and J genes are TRBV6-2 or TRBV6-3 and TRBJ2-2; maybe TRBD1 (5 bases). Germline lookup yields CDR1 MNHEY and CDR2 SVGEGT. V lost 5 bases, J lost 7 bases, and 17 bases lay in between. CDR3 length: 15 residues.